This TCR beta chain came from a study of OX40 agonist ivuxolimab in advanced cancers. Overall study findings and caveats: The antigens recognized by the expanded peripheral T cells, that is their antigen specificity, were not determined. Clonal expansion was among the lowest in partial responders at 0.1-3.0 mg/kg, especially CD8+.

This table comes from immunoSEQ multiplex PCR, and its TCRdb copy is limited to in-frame clones, with some not included. This sample has about 89,000 clones, with approximately 90% found just once. Germline CDR1 LGHNA, CDR2 YSLEER. The CDR3 runs to 17 residues. Trimming took off 0 bases at V and 1 base at J, with 12 bases between the two ends. As concerns this clone: The antigen is undetermined.

This TCR derives from an adult with an advanced solid tumor such as melanoma, head and neck, liver or kidney cancer. Source: CD4+ or CD8+ T cells sorted from blood, taken in a trial of the OX40 agonist ivuxolimab. The V and J genes are TRBV4-3 and TRBJ2-2; D uncertain. CDR3 in amino acids: CASSQEWSPENTGELFF. The CDR3 DNA reads TGCGCCAGCAGCCAAGAGTGGAGTCCTGAGAACACCGGGGAGCTGTTTTTT.